This entry features one TCR beta chain sequence. Its target is unknown. The data were taken from a study of T cells in tumors after PD-1 blockade. Overall study: Excluded were patients with checkpoint blockade, immunosuppressants, or radiotherapy or other anti-cancer therapy within 4 weeks. A subset received ongoing vismodegib 150 mg daily alongside anti-PD-1 therapy. The study, taken as a whole, reports: Blood contained roughly 43% of the tumor's TCR clonotypes.

Repertoires were generated with immunoSEQ multiplex PCR, while TCRdb's copy carries only in-frame clones and drops some. The sample has 20,000 to 25,000 clones; around 78% are singletons. The CDR3 length is 16 residues. Between the trimmed V and J ends, which lost 4 bases and 11 bases, there was a span of 29 bases. The V gene's germline CDR1 is SQVTM and CDR2 ANQGSEA. The sample here was PBMCs, taken before anti-PD-1 treatment. The rearrangement links TRBV29-1 to TRBJ1-1; possibly TRBD1 for D (5 bases). This receptor was taken from a human donor with basal cell carcinoma. This CDR3 is CSVGDSRQGRGSGAFF. CDR3 in DNA: TGCAGCGTTGGTGATAGTAGGCAGGGACGGGGTTCGGGGGCTTTCTTT.